This record looks at one T cell receptor beta chain sequence and its context. CDR3 size: 15 residues. V dropped 2 bases and J dropped 4; count of bases not matched to a gene: 8. Germline assignment: CDR1 LNHDA and CDR2 SQIVND (reference sequence). In the original processing: Cell counts per sample came from amplifying reference gene primers. Profiling relied on immunoSEQ multiplex PCR, and the TCRdb table lists in-frame clones only, not all of them. V, J and clone size are those of that table, while D and trimming were read from the DNA. The data contain some 120,000 clones, roughly 72% of them singletons. This specimen belongs to a study of blood T cell repertoires in COVID-19. Overall study context: Both acute and convalescent COVID-19 samples were obtained from the United States, Italy and Spain. T cells, B-cell-depleted T cells, or PBMCs supplied cDNA or gDNA.

The receptor was isolated from a man aged 55 to 70 with acute or convalescent COVID-19. The sample taken for sequencing was peripheral blood. This chain joins TRBV19 and TRBJ2-7; 7 positions agree with TRBD1. DNA for the CDR3: TGTGCCAGTAGTATATCCGGCAGGGGGACATACGAGCAGTACTTC. This encodes CASSISGRGTYEQYF.